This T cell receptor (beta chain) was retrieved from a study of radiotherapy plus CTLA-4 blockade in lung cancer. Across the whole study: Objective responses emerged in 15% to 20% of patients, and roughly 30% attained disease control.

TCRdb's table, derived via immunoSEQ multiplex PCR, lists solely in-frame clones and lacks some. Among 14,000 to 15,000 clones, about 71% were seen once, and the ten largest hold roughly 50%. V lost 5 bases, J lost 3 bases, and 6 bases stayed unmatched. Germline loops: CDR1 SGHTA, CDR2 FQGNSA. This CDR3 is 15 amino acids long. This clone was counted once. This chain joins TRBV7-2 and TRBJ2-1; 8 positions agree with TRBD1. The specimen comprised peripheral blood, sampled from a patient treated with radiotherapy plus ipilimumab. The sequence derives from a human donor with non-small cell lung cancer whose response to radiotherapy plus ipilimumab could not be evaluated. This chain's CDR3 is CASSLDRGGYNEQFF. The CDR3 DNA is TGTGCCAGCAGCCTAGACAGGGGTGGCTACAATGAGCAGTTCTTC.